The TCR beta chain described here comes from a study of T cell responses to AZD1222 COVID-19 vaccine. Study conclusions and caveats: Females outnumbered males among donors, who were mostly white British; clonal diversity was possibly underestimated. There were vaccine-associated CD4 TCRs across spike, dominant at 160-218 and 743-854.

The data were produced by immunoSEQ multiplex PCR, yet TCRdb's version contains in-frame clones alone and is incomplete. The profile shows tens of thousands of clones, around nine tenths of them singletons. This clone is a singleton in its sample. Its specificity is unknown. The sample here was peripheral blood, taken on day 0 of AZD1222 vaccination. The receptor comes from an adult in good health.

CDR3 region: CASSHLASRGNEQFF. CDR3 coding DNA: TGCGCCAGCAGCCATTTAGCGTCCAGGGGAAATGAGCAGTTCTTC. This chain links TRBV4-3 with TRBJ2-1; D might be TRBD1 (6 bases). The CDR3 consists of 15 residues. From germline, CDR1 is LGHNA and CDR2 YSLEER. Trimming left V 3 bases short and J 7 bases short, with 16 bases between.